This record covers a single TCR beta chain. These data are taken from a study of CD8+ T cells in alopecia areata. The V and J ends lost 1 base and 3 bases, in that order; junction bases with no gene match: 4. The length of the CDR3 is 16 residues. Germline CDR1 SGHAT, CDR2 FQNNGV. Following RNA extraction, reverse transcription yielded cDNA that acted as the sequencing template. Assay: immunoSEQ multiplex PCR; the TCRdb copy retains only in-frame clones and omits some. This table holds roughly 100,000 clones, approximately 60% found once. The rearrangement uses TRBV11-2 and TRBJ2-3; 10 nucleotides agree with TRBD2. The sequence derives from a human donor in good health. The sample taken for sequencing was CD4+ T cells sorted from blood. The CDR3 DNA sequence: TGTGCCAGCAGCTTAGGGGCTAGCGGGGGAACAGATACGCAGTATTTT. It is translated as CASSLGASGGTDTQYF.